The subject of this entry is one T cell receptor (beta chain). This entry belongs to a study of blood T cell repertoires in COVID-19. J gave up 8 bases and V 6 bases, and 6 bases lay outside the gene matches. The CDR3 extends over 14 amino acids. The germline V gene has CDR1 MNHEY and CDR2 SVGAGI. The cohort comprised adults aged roughly 18 to 95 years residing in about two dozen US areas. Cohort 3 donors counted as recovered after two negative PCRs, clearance, or resolved symptoms. Method: immunoSEQ multiplex PCR; TCRdb's copy keeps in-frame clones and lacks some. Found here are about 370,000 clones, 75% to 90% of them singletons; the top ten hold about 1%.

Sample: PBMCs or T cells enriched from blood (not recorded which). The clonotype originates from a young man who had recovered from COVID-19. This sequence joins TRBV6-5 and TRBJ1-6, with 8 nucleotides matching TRBD1. The CDR3 region has the DNA TGTGCCAGCAGGACGGGACAGGCCGATTCACCCCTCCACTTT. Encoded protein: CASRTGQADSPLHF.